This TCR beta chain came from a study of blood T cell repertoires in COVID-19. Whole-study context: COVID-19 samples, acute and convalescent, were from the United States, Italy and Spain. PBMCs, B-cell-depleted T cells, or T cells provided the cDNA or gDNA that made up the material.

Per germline, CDR1 SGHAT and CDR2 FQNNGV. The V gene lost 0 bases and the J gene lost 2 bases, with 11 bases spanning the gap. The CDR3 runs 15 residues. The authors' processing: The authors estimated nucleated cell counts from reference gene primer amplification. Libraries were prepared by immunoSEQ multiplex PCR; TCRdb keeps only in-frame clonotypes and omits some of them. Clone size and V and J calls were adopted from that table, with D and trimming inferred from the DNA. Among about 160,000 clones, 80% to 95% were seen once, and the ten largest hold about 5%. The rearrangement joins TRBV11-2 to TRBJ2-7; TRBD1 might be the D (6 bases). The sample was peripheral blood. The sequence was obtained from a woman aged 50 to 60 with acute or convalescent COVID-19. CDR3 nucleotides: TGTGCCAGCAGCTTAGACAGGGGACCGACCTACGAGCAGTACTTC. Its translation: CASSLDRGPTYEQYF.